This TCR beta chain was identified during a study of T cell therapy after organ transplantation. Study details: T cells were expanded about two weeks with 30 CMV class I/II epitopes. Short-term post-therapy samples: blood collected 4 to 8 weeks after completing therapy.

Worth noting for this clone: Its target is unknown.

The time point was: 4-8 weeks after completion of therapy. This CDR3 has 17 residues. The ends lost 5 bases at V and 10 bases at J; junction bases unmatched: 13. CDR1 is SGHTA, CDR2 FQGTGA, per germline. Study results and limitations: Pretherapy CD8 clonality inversely correlated with its fold change after therapy. Both transferred clonotypes and endogenous ones absent from products apparently reconstituted.

Method: immunoSEQ multiplex PCR; TCRdb's copy keeps in-frame clones and lacks some. This sample carries over 2,500 clones, about 81% of them seen once, and the ten largest clones take 44%. The chain combines TRBV7-3 with TRBJ2-1; TRBD2 agrees at 14 bases. The TCR originated in a human patient who had received a solid organ transplant and had CMV disease. Part of the T cells may come from the graft donor. This material consisted of CD8+ T cells from blood, taken after autologous CMV-specific T cell therapy. CDR3 nucleotides: TGTGCCAGCAGCCCGGGACTAGCGGGGGCCCCAGGGGGGGAGCAGTTCTTC. Protein sequence: CASSPGLAGAPGGEQFF.